This T cell receptor beta chain was recovered during a study of OX40 agonist ivuxolimab in advanced cancers. Study details: Intravenous ivuxolimab at 0.01 to 10 mg/kg was given to patients every 2 weeks.

The CDR3 loop spans 16 amino acids. Unmatched junction bases numbered 6, after V lost 5 bases and J lost 0 bases. The germline CDR1 and CDR2 sequences are SEHNR and FQNEAQ (reference sequence). Comment on this clone: Its antigen is not identified.

Findings and limits, study-wide: Individuals who were partial responders at 0.1-3.0 mg/kg had clonal expansion that ranked among the lowest. What antigens the expanded peripheral T cells recognized was never established.

Assay used: immunoSEQ multiplex PCR; TCRdb lists only in-frame clones, some missing. In the table there are around 58,000 clones, 84% of which are singletons. Source: CD4+ or CD8+ T cells sorted from blood, taken in a trial of the OX40 agonist ivuxolimab. The chain combines TRBV7-9 with TRBJ2-2; TRBD1 aligns across 7 bases. The clonotype was recovered from an adult with an advanced solid tumor such as melanoma, head and neck, liver or kidney cancer. The CDR3 coding sequence is TGTGCCAGCAGCCACAGGGGCCCCTCGAACACCGGGGAGCTGTTTTTT. It translates to CASSHRGPSNTGELFF.